The 13 T cell receptor beta chains presented below share a single source sample, sequenced in a study of control samples from healthy donors and cancer patients. Some clones are missing from TCRdb's copy, which holds only in-frame ones; the method was immunoSEQ multiplex PCR. The data show some 220,000 clones, about 94% seen once. Sample: blood. The receptors shown here come from a man aged 50 or older in good health.

The rearrangement uses TRBV28 and TRBJ1-4, with 7 bases fitting TRBD1. This CDR3 region has 15 residues. The trim removed 6 bases at V and 7 bases at J, leaving 11 bases unmatched. Germline V gives CDR1 MDHEN, CDR2 SYDVKM. This chain's CDR3 is CASSRPRQGSEKLFF. The DNA for the CDR3 is TGTGCCAGCAGCCGACCAAGACAGGGCAGTGAAAAACTGTTTTTT.

This clone was observed once. The chain joins TRBV7-6 to TRBJ1-5; D gene unclear. From germline, CDR1 is SGHVS and CDR2 FNYEAQ. This CDR3 contains 13 residues. V gave up 5 bases and J gave up 9 bases, with 14 bases separating them. CDR3 nucleotide sequence: TGTGCCAGCAGCAGCGGGCAGACGGCGCCCCAGCATTTT. It specifies CASSSGQTAPQHF.

This sequence joins TRBV7-9 and TRBJ1-2; D is undetermined. Germline CDR1 is SEHNR and CDR2 is FQNEAQ (reference sequence). The CDR3 extends over 14 amino acids. Trimming left V 3 bases short and J 4 bases short, with 12 bases between. The CDR3 protein is CASSFGGIPYGYTF. The CDR3 DNA reads TGTGCCAGCAGCTTCGGTGGGATCCCCTATGGCTACACCTTC.

This chain uses TRBV9 with TRBJ1-1; tentatively, D is TRBD1 (6 bases). The CDR3 is made up of 14 amino acids. V was trimmed by 4 bases and J by 1 base, leaving 11 bases between them. The germline CDR1 and CDR2 sequences are SGDLS and YYNGEE. The CDR3 sequence is CASSQAGQNTEAFF. CDR3 nucleotides: TGTGCCAGCAGCCAAGCGGGACAGAACACTGAAGCTTTCTTT.

V usage is TRBV18 and J usage is TRBJ2-3; D gene unclear. This CDR3 has 13 residues. Trimming stripped 6 bases from V and 4 bases from J, with 11 bases between. Looked up from germline, CDR1 is KGHSH and CDR2 is LQKENI. The CDR3 here is CASSPGIADTQYF. The CDR3 nucleotides read TGTGCCAGCTCCCCGGGCATAGCAGATACGCAGTATTTT.

V and J are TRBV5-1 and TRBJ2-7, with 10 nucleotides matching TRBD1. The CDR3 length is 14 residues. Per the germline V gene, CDR1 is SGHRS and CDR2 is YFSETQ. The V gene end was trimmed by 4 bases and the J gene end by 3 bases; junction bases not matched to a gene: 4. The CDR3 sequence: CASSPGQGGYEQYV. In DNA, the CDR3 is TGCGCCAGCAGCCCCGGACAGGGGGGCTACGAGCAGTACGTC.

The rearrangement joins TRBV12-3 or TRBV12-4 to TRBJ2-7, with D perhaps matching TRBD1 (5 bases). CDR3 length: 13 amino acids. V was pared by 6 bases and J by 3 bases, with 12 bases between. For the CDR3, the DNA is TGTGCCAGCAGCCTACTTAGGGGCTACGAGCAGTACTTC. It is translated as CASSLLRGYEQYF.

The chain combines TRBV11-2 with TRBJ1-6, with unresolved D. The CDR3 length is 14 residues. The ends were cut back, 5 bases at V and 10 bases at J, with 15 bases in the middle. The germline V gene encodes CDR1 SGHAT and CDR2 FQNNGV. The CDR3: CASSPDPRRSPLHF. CDR3 coding DNA: TGTGCCAGCAGCCCGGACCCACGAAGGTCACCCCTCCACTTT.

The rearrangement joins TRBV24-1 to TRBJ2-7; the match to TRBD2 covers 7 bases. Germline CDR1 KGHDR, CDR2 SFDVKD. The CDR3 totals 14 residues. The ends lost 1 base at V and 5 bases at J; junction bases unmatched: 4. In nucleotides, the CDR3 is TGTGCCACCAGTGATTTACTCCGGGAGGACGAGCAGTACGTC. Translation gives CATSDLLREDEQYV.

The chain recombines TRBV28 with TRBJ2-3, with 11 nucleotides matching TRBD2. J gave up 14 bases and V 5 bases, and 6 bases lay outside the gene matches. The CDR3 length is 12 residues. In germline, CDR1 is MDHEN, CDR2 SYDVKM. The CDR3 bases are TGTGCCAGCAGTCTTACTAGCGGGGGCCCGTATTTT. This gives the protein CASSLTSGGPYF.

The genes are TRBV6-5 and TRBJ1-2; D call uncertain. Germline V gives CDR1 MNHEY, CDR2 SVGAGI. Trimming took 6 bases from V and 6 from J, leaving 14 bases between them. The CDR3 is 13 residues long. The CDR3 here is CASSLSGRDGYTF. In DNA, the CDR3 is TGTGCCAGCAGCCTCTCGGGTAGGGATGGCTACACCTTC.

This clone was seen only once. The gene calls are TRBV28 and TRBJ1-4; D possibly corresponds to TRBD1 (6 bases). The CDR3 sequence is 15 residues long. Germline CDR1 MDHEN, CDR2 SYDVKM. V was clipped by 8 bases and J by 4 bases, with 17 bases between them. CDR3 in amino acids: CASVRGGRGNEKLFF. In nucleotides, the CDR3 is TGTGCCAGCGTCCGGGGAGGCAGGGGTAATGAAAAACTGTTTTTT.

The chain uses TRBV7-2 and TRBJ2-5, with D unresolved. The CDR3 is made up of 14 amino acids. Germline values: CDR1 SGHTA, CDR2 FQGNSA. V lost 5 bases, J lost 0 bases, and 10 bases lay in between. The CDR3 nucleotides read TGTGCCAGCAGCCCCCAGCCGTACCAAGAGACCCAGTACTTC. The encoded protein is CASSPQPYQETQYF.